This T cell receptor (beta chain) was retrieved from a study of blood T cells in healthy people across ages. Whole-study findings and limits: More naive CD4+ cells and higher diversity were found in long-lived than in aged donors. Reliance upon unsorted PBMCs precluded definitive naive versus antigen-experienced comparison.

Individuals who donated were healthy Caucasians from Russia aged roughly 6 to 90. CDR3 length: 14 residues. CDR1 DFQATT and CDR2 SNEGSKA come from the germline V gene (reference sequence). Germline trimming cut 0 bases from V and 1 base from J; bases unmatched to any gene: 1. The second PCR ran roughly 6 to 12 cycles with a sample-barcoded 5' primer and J-beta primers. Each TCR beta cDNA got a 12-nucleotide random molecular identifier. Each CDR3 protein is one row after TCRdb ran MiXCR on the 5' RACE reads. The sample has 1.5 million to 2 million distinct CDR3 sequences, around half seen once. Turning to this clonotype: The antigen remains undetermined.

The rearrangement joins TRBV20-1 to TRBJ1-2; TRBD1 agrees at 8 bases. The receptor was isolated from a middle-aged woman in good health. The sequencing input was blood. In DNA, the CDR3 is TGCAGTGCTAGAGAACAGGGGGGTAACTATGGCTACACCTTC. It encodes CSAREQGGNYGYTF.